Presented here are 21 T cell receptor beta chains from one specimen sequenced in a study of spatial heterogeneity in lung cancer. Regarding time point: sample taken at primary tumor resection. Unsorted whole RNA from tumor, nontumor lung or frozen PBMC underwent sequencing. TCRdb used MiXCR to reprocess the 5' RACE reads, holding one entry per CDR3 protein. This table has about 11,000 distinct CDR3 sequences, about 9.2% appearing once. The sequencing used PBMCs, collected at surgery. Receptor source: a male donor with early-stage non-small cell lung cancer.

This clonotype was counted at least ten times. This chain joins TRBV12-5 and TRBJ2-2; D is unresolved. Germline V gene lookup returns CDR1 LGHNT and CDR2 FRNRAP. The CDR3 totals 11 residues. The V and J ends lost 1 base and 7 bases respectively, with 1 base between them. This CDR3 reads CASGLGGELFF. Written as DNA, the CDR3 is TGTGCTAGTGGTTTGGGCGGGGAGCTGTTTTTT.

This clonotype was detected ten times or more. This chain joins TRBV15 and TRBJ1-2; TRBD1 might be the D (5 bases). Deletions cut 0 bases from V and 4 bases from J, with 12 bases between. This CDR3 has 15 residues. Per germline, CDR1 LNHNV and CDR2 YYDKDF (reference sequence). The CDR3 DNA is TGTGCCACCAGCAGAGATCCACAGGCGGGCTATGGCTACACCTTC. It specifies CATSRDPQAGYGYTF. Using reference TRBV15 and TRBJ1-2 for the parts outside the CDR3, the full variable domain is DAMVIQNPRYQVTQFGKPVTLSCSQTLNHNVMYWYQQKSSQAPKLLFHYYDKDFNNEADTPDNFQSRRPNTSFCFLDIRSPGLGDTAMYLCATSRDPQAGYGYTFGSGTRLTVV.

This clonotype was seen repeatedly, ten times or more. The rearrangement links TRBV7-2 to TRBJ2-3; the D is unclear. The germline CDR1 and CDR2 sequences are SGHTA and FQGNSA. The length of the CDR3 is 14 residues. Trimming took off 5 bases at V and 3 bases at J, with 12 bases between the two ends. The CDR3 loop is CASSPLLGTDTQYF. The CDR3 DNA follows: TGTGCCAGCAGCCCCCTCCTAGGGACAGATACGCAGTATTTT.

In its sample, this clonotype was seen many times. The chain couples TRBV29-1 to TRBJ2-7, with a weak D call TRBD2 (5 bases). Per germline, CDR1 SQVTM and CDR2 ANQGSEA. This CDR3 comprises 13 residues. Trimming stripped 4 bases from V and 3 bases from J, with 13 bases between. CDR3 sequence reads: CSVGRQLDYEQYF. CDR3 DNA: TGCAGCGTTGGGAGGCAGCTAGACTACGAGCAGTACTTC.

By sample fraction, this clonotype is medium-sized (0.01 to 0.1%). CDR3 in DNA: TGTGCCAGCTCACTACTTGGCGGGGGCACAGATACGCAGTATTTT. It translates to CASSLLGGGTDTQYF. The rearrangement links TRBV18 to TRBJ2-3, with a possible D match to TRBD2 (6 bases). V shed 4 bases and J shed 1 base, with 12 bases lying between them. CDR3 size: 15 residues. Germline V gives CDR1 KGHSH, CDR2 LQKENI. The variable domain in full, completed from reference TRBV18 and TRBJ2-3, reads NAGVMQNPRHLVRRRGQEARLRCSPMKGHSHVYWYRQLPEEGLKFMVYLQKENIIDESGMPKERFSAEFPKEGPSILRIQQVVRGDSAAYFCASSLLGGGTDTQYFGPGTRLTVL.

This clonotype has more than one count but fewer than ten. The V and J genes are TRBV29-1 and TRBJ2-1; a possible D gene is TRBD1 (5 bases). Trimming took 0 bases from V and 13 from J, leaving 10 bases between them. The CDR3 sequence is 11 residues long. Germline CDR1 reads SQVTM; CDR2 reads ANQGSEA. The CDR3 region has the DNA TGCAGCGTTGAAGATCGACAGAACCAGTTCTTC. Protein: CSVEDRQNQFF.

In this sample, this clonotype turned up many times. In DNA, the CDR3 is TGTGCCAGCAGTTTAGTGGGTCCTGCCTACGAGCAGTACTTC. Translation gives CASSLVGPAYEQYF. The chain is built from TRBV28 and TRBJ2-7; unclear D gene. Germline CDR1 and CDR2: MDHEN and SYDVKM. The V end lost 2 bases, the J end lost 2 bases, and 10 bases lay between the germline ends. The CDR3 extends over 14 amino acids.

This clonotype was found many times. CDR3 region: CASSILAGGADTQYF. The CDR3 DNA is TGTGCCAGCAGTATACTAGCGGGGGGAGCAGATACGCAGTATTTT. The chain is built from TRBV12-3 or TRBV12-4 and TRBJ2-3; 12 positions agree with TRBD2. The CDR3 loop spans 15 amino acids. Germline trimming cut 5 bases from V and 4 bases from J; bases unmatched to any gene: 4.

There are many counts of this clonotype. V gene TRBV12-3 or TRBV12-4 combines with J gene TRBJ1-5; 12 bases map to TRBD1. Trimming cost V 3 bases and J 5 bases; bases outside gene matches: 5. The CDR3 consists of 16 residues. The chain's CDR3 is CASSLRDRGRDQPQHF. The CDR3 DNA is TGTGCCAGCAGTTTGAGGGACAGGGGGCGCGATCAGCCCCAGCATTTT.

Many counts were recorded for this clonotype. V and J are TRBV2 and TRBJ2-1, with D possibly being TRBD1 or TRBD2 (6 bases each). Trimming removed 7 bases from V and 5 bases from J, with 15 bases in between. The CDR3 is 14 amino acids. The V gene's germline CDR1 is SNHLY and CDR2 FYNNEI. CDR3 amino acids: CASNGGGGDNEQFF. CDR3 DNA sequence: TGTGCCAGCAATGGAGGGGGTGGAGACAATGAGCAGTTCTTC.

This clonotype was detected ten times or more. This chain connects TRBV4-3 to TRBJ1-1; D might be TRBD1 (5 bases). With 4 bases removed from V and 1 base from J, the gap between germline ends came to 13 bases. Per germline, CDR1 LGHNA and CDR2 YSLEER. CDR3 length equals 15 residues. The CDR3 region is CASSPLGQPNTEAFF. CDR3 DNA: TGCGCCAGCAGCCCTTTGGGGCAGCCGAACACTGAAGCTTTCTTT.

This clonotype was found many times. V and J are TRBV5-4 and TRBJ2-3, with D perhaps matching TRBD1 or TRBD2 (6 bases each). Trimming removed 1 base from V and 10 bases from J, with 19 bases in between. From germline, CDR1 is SGHNT and CDR2 YYREEE (reference sequence). There are 15 residues in the CDR3. CDR3: CASSLFESGASPQYF. In DNA, the CDR3 is TGTGCCAGCAGCTTGTTTGAATCGGGGGCCTCTCCGCAGTATTTT.

This clonotype was seen many times. The genes are TRBV12-3 or TRBV12-4 and TRBJ1-1; D remains ambiguous. Trimming cost V 6 bases and J 1 base, with 9 bases left between them. CDR3 length: 13 residues. DNA for the CDR3: TGTGCCAGCAGCCTCCTCCGGAACACTGAAGCTTTCTTT. Protein product: CASSLLRNTEAFF.

This clonotype was recorded a few times. The chain carries TRBV4-3 and TRBJ2-7, with TRBD2 identical over 7 bases. The CDR3 covers 14 residues. Germline V gene data show CDR1 as LGHNA and CDR2 as YSLEER. With 1 base clipped from V and 3 bases from J, the junction kept 3 bases outside the gene matches. In nucleotides, the CDR3 is TGCGCCAGCAGCCAAGGAGGCGGGGGCTACGAGCAGTACTTC. Its translation is CASSQGGGGYEQYF.

The sample holds many counts of this clonotype. V is TRBV5-1 and J is TRBJ2-3; 9 bases are a match to TRBD2. Trimming at V came to 2 bases and at J to 3 bases, leaving 7 bases not matched to a gene. CDR1 and CDR2 (germline): SGHRS, YFSETQ. The CDR3 has 16 residues. CDR3 amino acids: CASSLGSGGLTDTQYF. CDR3 in DNA: TGCGCCAGCAGCTTAGGTAGCGGGGGACTGACAGATACGCAGTATTTT.

This clonotype has ten or more counts. The chain joins TRBV20-1 to TRBJ2-1, with 15 bases matching TRBD2. Germline trimming cut 4 bases from V and 6 bases from J; bases unmatched to any gene: 13. Germline CDR1 is DFQATT and CDR2 is SNEGSKA (reference sequence). The CDR3 runs to 18 residues. CDR3 DNA sequence: TGCAGTGCTACACCCCGAATGGGACTAGCGGGGGGTGGCAATGAGCAGTTCTTC. Translation: CSATPRMGLAGGGNEQFF.

This clonotype was seen ten or more times. CDR3 amino acids: CASSLGDFGETQYF. The CDR3 DNA follows: TGCGCCAGCAGCTTGGGGGATTTTGGCGAGACCCAGTACTTC. The chain employs TRBV5-1 and TRBJ2-5; D is undetermined. Trimming took off 0 bases at V and 5 bases at J, with 11 bases between the two ends. Looked up from germline, CDR1 is SGHRS and CDR2 is YFSETQ. The CDR3 consists of 14 residues.

This clonotype has a count of ten or more. V usage is TRBV18 and J usage is TRBJ2-5; D is possibly TRBD1 (5 bases). Between the trimmed V and J ends, which lost 4 bases and 3 bases, there was a span of 9 bases. The germline V gene encodes CDR1 KGHSH and CDR2 LQKENI. The CDR3 contains 13 residues. CDR3 in DNA: TGTGCCAGCTCACTCCAGACAGAAGAGACCCAGTACTTC. The encoded protein is CASSLQTEETQYF.

This clonotype was observed a few times. This chain links TRBV6-2 or TRBV6-3 with TRBJ2-7; a weak D match, TRBD1 (6 bases). CDR1 is MNHEY, CDR2 SVGEGT, per germline. The CDR3 spans 14 residues. With 0 bases removed from V and 9 bases from J, the gap between germline ends came to 15 bases. CDR3: CASSYSDRPTGQYF. CDR3 coding DNA: TGTGCCAGCAGTTACTCCGACAGGCCCACAGGGCAGTACTTC.

This clonotype was recorded many times. The rearrangement joins TRBV9 to TRBJ1-3, with 8 bases matching TRBD1. The germline V gene encodes CDR1 SGDLS and CDR2 YYNGEE. After removal of 3 bases from V and 4 bases from J, the junction contained 6 bases not matched to a gene. The CDR3 runs 15 residues. CDR3 protein: CASSGMTGDGNTIYF. The DNA of the CDR3 is TGTGCCAGCAGCGGAATGACAGGGGACGGAAACACCATATATTTT.

This clonotype appeared many times. The gene calls are TRBV7-2 and TRBJ2-5; D remains unclear. The germline V gene has CDR1 SGHTA and CDR2 FQGNSA. V was clipped by 4 bases and J by 5 bases, with 17 bases between them. CDR3 size: 15 residues. Here the CDR3 reads CASSSEHLKKETQYF. The CDR3 bases are TGTGCCAGCAGCTCAGAACACCTGAAGAAGGAGACCCAGTACTTC.